A single sample gave rise to the 32 T cell receptor beta chains below, sequenced in a study of human T cells and chemical hapten exposure. As for time point: patch test 3, about 24 weeks after DPC sensitization. Specified treatment: therapeutic diphenylcyclopropenone sensitization with weekly scalp DPC. MiXCR was run by TCRdb on the RACE reads, yielding one entry per CDR3 protein. The sample has 95,000 to 150,000 distinct CDR3 sequences, over 9% seen once; the top ten hold under 2.5%. The sequencing here drew on whole blood, taken in connection with sensitization to the hapten diphenylcyclopropenone (DPC). These receptors were collected from a woman aged 50 to 60 with alopecia areata. Some clones in this sample may be carry-over from other donors' samples.

The rearrangement links TRBV3-1 to TRBJ1-6; D possibly corresponds to TRBD1 (6 bases). Germline loops: CDR1 LGHDT, CDR2 YNNKEL (reference sequence). V dropped 0 bases and J dropped 7 bases, with 13 bases sitting between them. This CDR3 spans 16 amino acids. CDR3 sequence reads: CASSQESGAGNSPLHF. CDR3 DNA: TGTGCCAGCAGCCAAGAATCGGGGGCGGGAAATTCACCCCTCCACTTT. Drawing the rest from reference TRBV3-1 and TRBJ1-6, the complete variable domain is DTAVSQTPKYLVTQMGNDKSIKCEQNLGHDTMYWYKQDSKKFLKIMFSYNNKELIINETVPNRFSPKSPDKAHLNLHINSLELGDSAVYFCASSQESGAGNSPLHFGNGTRLTVT.

A few counts support this clonotype. The chain carries TRBV6-1 and TRBJ2-3, with D perhaps TRBD1 or TRBD2 (5 bases each). The CDR3 runs 12 residues. Germline CDR1 is MNHNS and CDR2 is SASEGT. V lost 4 bases to trimming and J lost 6 bases, with 8 bases between them. The CDR3, as DNA: TGTGCCAGCAGTGTTGAGGGGGATACGCAGTATTTT. Amino acid sequence: CASSVEGDTQYF.

The chain recombines TRBV9 with TRBJ1-4; D is uncertain. V was cut by 0 bases and J by 2 bases, with 8 bases left in between. Per the germline V gene, CDR1 is SGDLS and CDR2 is YYNGEE. The CDR3 has 15 residues. The DNA for the CDR3 is TGTGCCAGCAGCGTAGGAGGAGCTACTAATGAAAAACTGTTTTTT. Encoded protein: CASSVGGATNEKLFF.

V usage is TRBV7-6 and J usage is TRBJ1-1, with D perhaps TRBD1 (5 bases). Per the germline V gene, CDR1 is SGHVS and CDR2 is FNYEAQ. This CDR3 contains 14 residues. Between the trimmed V and J ends, which lost 6 bases and 0 bases, there was a span of 11 bases. The CDR3: CASRVGGLNTEAFF. The CDR3 DNA reads TGTGCCAGCAGAGTGGGGGGTCTGAACACTGAAGCTTTCTTT.

J is TRBJ2-5 and V is TRBV30; D possibly corresponds to TRBD2 (5 bases). The CDR3 covers 13 residues. Trimming took 0 bases from V and 5 from J, leaving 10 bases between them. From germline, CDR1 is GTSNPN and CDR2 SVGIG (reference sequence). Here the CDR3 DNA reads TGTGCCTGGAGTGTACCCCTAGCCGAGACCCAGTACTTC. Its protein is CAWSVPLAETQYF.

A word on this clonotype: One base away lies a much larger clone, so this may be a sequencing read error. V gene TRBV27 combines with J gene TRBJ1-6, with D perhaps TRBD1 (5 bases). This CDR3 is built from 16 residues. Germline CDR1 reads MNHEY; CDR2 reads SMNVEV (reference sequence). Here the CDR3 DNA reads TGTGCCAGCAGTTTACACATTCCAGGGTTGAATTCACCCCTCAACTTT. The encoded protein is CASSLHIPGLNSPLNF.

The chain couples TRBV5-6 to TRBJ1-5; 9 nucleotides line up with TRBD1. Germline-derived CDR1 and CDR2 are SGHDT and YYEEEE. Losses at the gene ends were 4 bases for V and 7 bases for J; bases not matched to a gene: 12. The CDR3 consists of 16 residues. The CDR3 region is CASSADRGIQGQPQHF. The CDR3 DNA is TGTGCCAGCAGCGCGGACAGGGGAATTCAGGGGCAGCCCCAGCATTTT. Full variable domain (rest looked up from reference TRBV5-6 and TRBJ1-5): DAGVTQSPTHLIKTRGQQVTLRCSPKSGHDTVSWYQQALGQGPQFIFQYYEEEERQRGNFPDRFSGHQFPNYSSELNVNALLLGDSALYLCASSADRGIQGQPQHFGDGTRLSIL.

CDR3 residues: CASGTGNQPQHF. The DNA of the CDR3 is TGTGCCAGCGGGACGGGTAATCAGCCCCAGCATTTT. The chain recombines TRBV6-5 with TRBJ1-5, with a possible D match to TRBD1 (5 bases). This CDR3 is 12 amino acids long. Trimming took off 8 bases at V and 4 bases at J, with 9 bases between the two ends. Germline loops: CDR1 MNHEY, CDR2 SVGAGI.

The genes are TRBV2 and TRBJ1-6; D not resolved. CDR1 SNHLY and CDR2 FYNNEI come from the germline V gene. The CDR3 spans 13 residues. V was shortened by 8 bases and J by 5 bases, with 10 bases between the two germline ends. The CDR3 sequence is CASAGGHNSPLHF. CDR3 sequence (DNA): TGTGCCAGCGCGGGCGGGCATAATTCACCCCTCCACTTT.

The V and J genes are TRBV2 and TRBJ1-5, with a tentative D call TRBD1 (5 bases). Germline CDR1 and CDR2: SNHLY and FYNNEI. V lost 7 bases to trimming and J lost 5 bases, with 15 bases between them. The CDR3 totals 14 residues. DNA of the CDR3: TGTGCCAGCATGTCCGGGACCTGGGATCAGCCCCAGCATTTT. Its translation: CASMSGTWDQPQHF.

The chain links TRBV4-1 to TRBJ2-1; TRBD1 is a possible D gene (5 bases). Trimming took 3 bases from V and 4 from J, leaving 10 bases between them. Per germline, CDR1 MGHRA and CDR2 YSYEKL. This CDR3 has 14 amino acids. The CDR3 region has the DNA TGCGCCAGCAGCCACGTGAAGGGGTACAATGAGCAGTTCTTC. As protein: CASSHVKGYNEQFF.

In this sample, this clonotype turned up many times. This chain connects TRBV12-3 or TRBV12-4 to TRBJ2-5, with 7 bases identical to TRBD1. Trimming cost V 5 bases and J 0 bases; bases outside gene matches: 0. The length of the CDR3 is 13 residues. The CDR3 DNA sequence: TGTGCCAGCAGTACAGGGGACCAAGAGACCCAGTACTTC. It is translated as CASSTGDQETQYF.

The rearrangement uses TRBV10-3 and TRBJ2-1; 13 bases match TRBD2. Germline CDR1 ENHRY, CDR2 SYGVKD. V lost 5 bases, J lost 5 bases, and 3 bases stayed unmatched. The length of the CDR3 is 15 residues. DNA for the CDR3: TGTGCCATCAGTTCGGGACTAGCGGGAAACAATGAGCAGTTCTTC. The encoded protein is CAISSGLAGNNEQFF.

This clonotype was observed a handful of times. This chain connects TRBV5-1 to TRBJ2-7; D not certain. The CDR3 is 15 amino acids. The V end was cut by 2 bases, the J end by 7 bases, with 19 bases between. The germline V gene has CDR1 SGHRS and CDR2 YFSETQ. The CDR3 DNA reads TGCGCCAGCAGCTTCGGTCCGGACCCACGTTGGGAGCAGTACTTC. Protein sequence: CASSFGPDPRWEQYF.

This clonotype was seen a few times. V usage is TRBV29-1 and J usage is TRBJ1-2, with D hard to call. With 0 bases removed from V and 4 bases from J, the gap between germline ends came to 9 bases. Germline V gene sequence: CDR1 SQVTM, CDR2 ANQGSEA. The CDR3 is made up of 13 amino acids. CDR3 nucleotides: TGCAGCGTTGAAGATCGTGACGGCTATGGCTACACCTTC. Translated: CSVEDRDGYGYTF.

This clonotype was observed a handful of times. This chain joins TRBV5-1 and TRBJ1-5, with 7 bases fitting TRBD1. V gave up 3 bases and J gave up 6 bases; unmatched junction bases: 18. CDR1 is SGHRS and CDR2 is YFSETQ in the germline V gene. The CDR3 is 18 amino acids. In DNA form, the CDR3 reads TGCGCCAGCAGCTGGTTCCCGGGACAGCCCCGGGCCAGTCAGCCCCAGCATTTT. This gives the protein CASSWFPGQPRASQPQHF.

This clonotype appeared many times. The chain employs TRBV20-1 and TRBJ2-7; TRBD1 agrees at 8 bases. J was trimmed by 9 bases and V by 6 bases; bases with no gene match: 13. Germline CDR1 and CDR2: DFQATT and SNEGSKA (reference sequence). This CDR3 is 13 amino acids long. CDR3 region: CSANRGEQAGQYF. DNA for the CDR3: TGCAGTGCCAACAGGGGGGAGCAAGCCGGGCAGTACTTC.

This clonotype turned up a few times. J is TRBJ2-1 and V is TRBV28; D not certain. Germline V gene data show CDR1 as MDHEN and CDR2 as SYDVKM. The CDR3 covers 16 residues. Trimming shortened V by 5 bases and J by 0 bases, and 14 bases separated the two germline ends. CDR3 coding DNA: TGTGCCAGCAGTCCGTTTGGTCATAACTCCTACAATGAGCAGTTCTTC. Protein sequence: CASSPFGHNSYNEQFF.

The chain has TRBV28 and TRBJ2-1, with D maybe TRBD2 (6 bases). CDR1 and CDR2 from the germline V gene are MDHEN and SYDVKM. The CDR3 extends over 11 amino acids. The V end was cut by 9 bases, the J end by 8 bases, with 11 bases between. Here the CDR3 reads CASLAKDEQFF. The CDR3 nucleotides read TGTGCCAGTCTAGCGAAGGATGAGCAGTTCTTC. Filled out from reference TRBV28 and TRBJ2-1, the complete variable domain reads DVKVTQSSRYLVKRTGEKVFLECVQDMDHENMFWYRQDPGLGLRLIYFSYDVKMKEKGDIPEGYSVSREKKERFSLILESASTNQTSMYLCASLAKDEQFFGPGTRLTVL.

CDR3 sequence: CASSEPNLNTGELFF. The CDR3, as DNA: TGTGCCAGCAGCGAACCGAATCTAAACACCGGGGAGCTGTTTTTT. The V and J genes are TRBV5-4 and TRBJ2-2, with D uncertain. This CDR3 is 15 amino acids long. Trimming left V 4 bases short and J 2 bases short, with 12 bases between. The germline V gene encodes CDR1 SGHNT and CDR2 YYREEE (reference sequence). Combining the CDR3 with reference TRBV5-4 and TRBJ2-2 gives the whole variable domain ETGVTQSPTHLIKTRGQQVTLRCSSQSGHNTVSWYQQALGQGPQFIFQYYREEENGRGNFPPRFSGLQFPNYSSELNVNALELDDSALYLCASSEPNLNTGELFFGEGSRLTVL.

Comment on this clonotype: A much larger clone sits a single nucleotide away, making a read error possible. The V call is TRBV4-3, the J call TRBJ2-6; D is possibly TRBD1 (5 bases). The CDR3 runs to 16 residues. In germline, CDR1 is LGHNA, CDR2 YSLEER. The CDR3 sequence is CASSQEEGAGANALTF. CDR3 sequence (DNA): TGCGCCAGCAGCCAAGAGGAAGGGGCTGGGGCCAACGCCCTGACTTTC.

The CDR3 coding sequence is TGTGCCAGCAGTTTGACAGGGAGGTCACCCCTCCACTTT. As protein: CASSLTGRSPLHF. This chain joins TRBV6-5 and TRBJ1-6; TRBD1 agrees at 7 bases. The CDR3 is 13 amino acids. Trimming cost V 4 bases and J 10 bases; bases outside gene matches: 4. Germline V gives CDR1 MNHEY, CDR2 SVGAGI.

The sample holds many counts of this clonotype. The chain links TRBV19 to TRBJ2-7, with a tentative D call TRBD1 (5 bases). CDR3 size: 14 residues. CDR1 is LNHDA and CDR2 is SQIVND in the germline V gene (reference sequence). V lost 3 bases and J 2 bases, leaving 11 bases between the germline ends. In DNA form, the CDR3 reads TGTGCCAGTAGTATCACCCGCAGGGCCTACGAGCAGTACTTC. Translation gives CASSITRRAYEQYF.

The chain employs TRBV20-1 and TRBJ2-3; tentative D call: TRBD2 (6 bases). From germline, CDR1 is DFQATT and CDR2 SNEGSKA (reference sequence). The CDR3 is 14 amino acids. The V gene lost 2 bases and the J gene lost 9 bases, with 18 bases spanning the gap. The CDR3 loop is CSARPGVAEETQYF. The CDR3 DNA reads as TGCAGTGCTAGACCGGGGGTAGCGGAAGAAACGCAGTATTTT.

The chain links TRBV7-3 to TRBJ2-7; 9 positions agree with TRBD2. CDR3 length equals 15 residues. Germline-derived CDR1 and CDR2 are SGHTA and FQGTGA. V shed 1 base, J shed 4 bases, and the junction held 5 bases outside the gene matches. The CDR3 region is CASSLIAGDAYEQYF. CDR3 bases: TGTGCCAGCAGCTTAATAGCGGGGGATGCATACGAGCAGTACTTC.

Only a few counts were recorded for this clonotype. V is TRBV14 and J is TRBJ2-6; D call uncertain. The CDR3 is 15 residues long. Trimming removed 5 bases from V and 0 bases from J, with 8 bases in between. Germline CDR1 and CDR2: SGHDN and FVKESK. CDR3 loop: CASSTRNSGANVLTF. CDR3 sequence (DNA): TGTGCCAGCAGCACCCGGAACTCTGGGGCCAACGTCCTGACTTTC.

This clonotype was counted a few times. The chain recombines TRBV27 with TRBJ1-2; D possibly corresponds to TRBD1 (6 bases). The V gene's germline CDR1 is MNHEY and CDR2 SMNVEV (reference sequence). The CDR3 contains 13 residues. With 5 bases removed from V and 6 bases from J, the gap between germline ends came to 13 bases. In nucleotides, the CDR3 is TGTGCCAGCAGTCTGGGGGGGGGCAATGGCTACACCTTC. It specifies CASSLGGGNGYTF.

This clonotype was detected only a few times. The CDR3 here is CASSPLGWGGAKDTQYF. CDR3 DNA: TGTGCCAGCAGTCCACTGGGGTGGGGGGGGGCCAAAGATACGCAGTATTTT. The chain is built from TRBV27 and TRBJ2-3; tentative D call: TRBD2 (7 bases). Germline assignment: CDR1 MNHEY and CDR2 SMNVEV (reference sequence). The CDR3 sequence is 17 residues long. The V end was cut by 5 bases, the J end by 5 bases, with 23 bases between.

This clonotype was counted many times. This chain links TRBV12-3 or TRBV12-4 with TRBJ2-1; 7 nucleotides line up with TRBD2. CDR3 length: 13 residues. J was trimmed by 8 bases and V by 6 bases; bases with no gene match: 7. The CDR3 sequence is CASSLGGWDEQFF. CDR3 DNA: TGTGCCAGCAGCCTCGGGGGGTGGGATGAGCAGTTCTTC.

This clonotype was seen a few times. V usage is TRBV12-3 or TRBV12-4 and J usage is TRBJ2-1; 10 bases are a match to TRBD2. The V and J ends lost 0 bases and 9 bases, in that order; junction bases with no gene match: 5. The CDR3 is made up of 15 amino acids. The CDR3 is CASSLASGRASEQFF. The DNA of the CDR3 is TGTGCCAGCAGTTTAGCCAGCGGGAGGGCCAGTGAGCAGTTCTTC.

The chain combines TRBV12-3 or TRBV12-4 with TRBJ1-1; 8 nucleotides line up with TRBD1. The CDR3 is made up of 14 amino acids. The ends lost 3 bases at V and 7 bases at J; junction bases unmatched: 7. CDR3 coding DNA: TGTGCCAGCAGTTTCGAGGACAGGGCCGGTGAAGCTTTCTTT. This translates into CASSFEDRAGEAFF.

J is TRBJ1-6 and V is TRBV18, with 9 bases identical to TRBD1. CDR3 length: 15 residues. Germline CDR1 KGHSH, CDR2 LQKENI. V trimming: 3 bases; J trimming: 8 bases; junction bases outside the gene matches: 5. The CDR3 sequence: CASSPLGQGDSPLHF. CDR3 in DNA: TGTGCCAGCTCACCGTTGGGACAGGGCGATTCACCCCTCCACTTT.